This TCR beta chain was found in a study of blood T cell repertoires in COVID-19. The wider study: Samples representing acute and convalescent COVID-19 were sourced from the United States, Italy and Spain.

With 3 bases removed from V and 5 bases from J, the gap between germline ends came to 11 bases. Germline V gives CDR1 KGHSH, CDR2 LQKENI. CDR3 length: 14 residues. In the study's own analysis: How many nucleated cells were present was estimated from reference gene primer amplification. Method: immunoSEQ multiplex PCR; TCRdb's copy keeps in-frame clones and lacks some. V, J and clone size reflect that table, while D and trimming were determined from the DNA. Among tens of thousands of clones listed, 80% to 90% were seen once. This clone was counted a few times. The receptor was isolated from a man aged 65-85 years with active or convalescent COVID-19. The rearrangement links TRBV18 to TRBJ2-1; no reliable D call. The sequenced sample was peripheral blood. The CDR3 sequence is CASSPATGNNEQFF. CDR3 in DNA: TGTGCCAGCTCACCCGCGACTGGAAACAATGAGCAGTTCTTC.